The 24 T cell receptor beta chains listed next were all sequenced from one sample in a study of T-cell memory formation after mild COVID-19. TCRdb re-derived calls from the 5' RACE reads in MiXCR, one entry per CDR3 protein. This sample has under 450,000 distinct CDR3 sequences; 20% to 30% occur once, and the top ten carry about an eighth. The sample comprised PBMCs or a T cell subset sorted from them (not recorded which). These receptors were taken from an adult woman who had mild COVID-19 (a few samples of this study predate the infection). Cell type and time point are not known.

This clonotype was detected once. As DNA, the CDR3 is TGTGCCAGCAGAGCCCTGACACCCGACACTGAAGCTTTCTTT. Translating it yields CASRALTPDTEAFF. This chain uses TRBV6-5 with TRBJ1-1; no clear D. Deletions cut 6 bases from V and 3 bases from J, with 14 bases between. Germline CDR1 is MNHEY and CDR2 is SVGAGI. There are 14 residues in the CDR3.

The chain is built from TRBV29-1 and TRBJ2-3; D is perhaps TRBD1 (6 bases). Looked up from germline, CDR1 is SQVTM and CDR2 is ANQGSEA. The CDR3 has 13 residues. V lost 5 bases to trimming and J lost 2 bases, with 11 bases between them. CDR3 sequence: CSVLGGSTDTQYF. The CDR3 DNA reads TGCAGCGTTTTAGGGGGATCCACAGATACGCAGTATTTT.

The CDR3 loop reads CSARDLMVGLNEQFF. The CDR3 bases are TGCAGTGCTAGAGATCTTATGGTGGGCCTCAATGAGCAGTTCTTC. The chain joins TRBV20-1 to TRBJ2-1; no clear D gene. The germline CDR1 and CDR2 sequences are DFQATT and SNEGSKA (reference sequence). This CDR3 comprises 15 residues. The ends were cut back, 0 bases at V and 6 bases at J, with 15 bases in the middle.

The CDR3 DNA reads TGTGCCAGCAGCTTAGTAGAAGGACGGGGCTACACCTTC. It is translated as CASSLVEGRGYTF. The chain is built from TRBV7-8 and TRBJ1-2; D is unclear. In germline, CDR1 is SGHVS, CDR2 FQNEAQ. The CDR3 is 13 residues long. V was clipped by 1 base and J by 8 bases, with 11 bases between them.

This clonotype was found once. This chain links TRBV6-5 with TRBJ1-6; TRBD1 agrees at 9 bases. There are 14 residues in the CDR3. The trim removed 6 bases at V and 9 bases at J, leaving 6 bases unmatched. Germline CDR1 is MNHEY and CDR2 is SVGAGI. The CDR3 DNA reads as TGTGCCAGCAGATTCCGGGACAGGGTTTCACCCCTCCACTTT. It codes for CASRFRDRVSPLHF.

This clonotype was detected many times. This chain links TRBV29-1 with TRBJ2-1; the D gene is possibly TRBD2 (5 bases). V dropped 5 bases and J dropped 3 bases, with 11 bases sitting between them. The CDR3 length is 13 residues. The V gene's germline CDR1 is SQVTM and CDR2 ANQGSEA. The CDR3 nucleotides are TGCAGCGTTATTAGCGATTACTACAATGAGCAGTTCTTC. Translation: CSVISDYYNEQFF.

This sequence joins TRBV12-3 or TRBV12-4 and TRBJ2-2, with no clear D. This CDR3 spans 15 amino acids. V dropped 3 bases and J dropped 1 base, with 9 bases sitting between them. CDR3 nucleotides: TGTGCCAGCAGTTTTGGTAGAGGGAACACCGGGGAGCTGTTTTTT. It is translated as CASSFGRGNTGELFF.

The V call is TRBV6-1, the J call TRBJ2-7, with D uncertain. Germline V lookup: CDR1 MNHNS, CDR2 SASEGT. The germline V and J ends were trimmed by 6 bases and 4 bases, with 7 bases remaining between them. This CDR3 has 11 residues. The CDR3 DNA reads TGTGCCAGCAGCGCGATATACGAGCAGTACTTC. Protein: CASSAIYEQYF.

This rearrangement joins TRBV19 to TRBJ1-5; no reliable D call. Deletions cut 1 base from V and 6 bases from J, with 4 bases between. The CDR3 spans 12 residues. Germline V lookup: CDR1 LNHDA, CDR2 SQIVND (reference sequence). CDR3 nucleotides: TGTGCCAGTAGTATAGCGGGTCAGCCCCAGCATTTT. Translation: CASSIAGQPQHF. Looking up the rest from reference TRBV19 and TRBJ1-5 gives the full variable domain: DGGITQSPKYLFRKEGQNVTLSCEQNLNHDAMYWYRQDPGQGLRLIYYSQIVNDFQKGDIAEGYSVSREKKESFPLTVTSAQKNPTAFYLCASSIAGQPQHFGDGTRLSIL.

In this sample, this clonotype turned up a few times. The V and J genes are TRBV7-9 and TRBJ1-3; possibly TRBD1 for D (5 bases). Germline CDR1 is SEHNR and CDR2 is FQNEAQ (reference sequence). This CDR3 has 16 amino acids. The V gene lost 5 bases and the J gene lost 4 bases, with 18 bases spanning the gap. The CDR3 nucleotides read TGTGCCAGCAGCCGGGTCGGGGGTTCGGGCGGAAACACCATATATTTT. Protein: CASSRVGGSGGNTIYF.

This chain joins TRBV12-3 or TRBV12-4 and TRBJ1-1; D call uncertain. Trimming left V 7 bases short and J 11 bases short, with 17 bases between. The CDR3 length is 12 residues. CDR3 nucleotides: TGTGCCAGCAAAACGCCGTGGCAGGATGCTTTCTTT. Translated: CASKTPWQDAFF.

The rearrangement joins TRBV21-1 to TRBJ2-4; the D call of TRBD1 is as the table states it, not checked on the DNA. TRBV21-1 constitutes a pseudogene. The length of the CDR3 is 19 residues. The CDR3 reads CASSERGIGARVAKNIQYF. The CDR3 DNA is TGTGCCAGCAGCGAAAGAGGGATCGGGGCTCGGGTAGCCAAAAACATTCAGTACTTC.

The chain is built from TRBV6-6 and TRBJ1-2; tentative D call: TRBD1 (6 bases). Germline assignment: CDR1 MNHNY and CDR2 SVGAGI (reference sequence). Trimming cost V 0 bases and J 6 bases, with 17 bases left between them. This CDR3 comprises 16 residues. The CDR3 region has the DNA TGTGCCAGCAGTTACTCGAGAGTTTCGGGGGGCCATGGCTACACCTTC. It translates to CASSYSRVSGGHGYTF.

The CDR3 loop reads CASSPVEFAEAFF. DNA of the CDR3: TGTGCCAGCTCTCCAGTGGAGTTCGCTGAAGCTTTCTTT. V gene TRBV7-9 combines with J gene TRBJ1-1; D gene ambiguous. V was clipped by 8 bases and J by 6 bases, with 16 bases between them. The CDR3 has 13 residues. From germline, CDR1 is SEHNR and CDR2 FQNEAQ (reference sequence).

CDR3 in DNA: TGCGCCAGCAGCCCGACGGACAGGAGGAACTATGGCTACACCTTC. Protein: CASSPTDRRNYGYTF. The J gene is TRBJ1-2, the V gene TRBV5-1; 7 bases map to TRBD1. The ends lost 4 bases at V and 2 bases at J; junction bases unmatched: 8. The CDR3 totals 15 residues. Germline-derived CDR1 and CDR2 are SGHRS and YFSETQ.

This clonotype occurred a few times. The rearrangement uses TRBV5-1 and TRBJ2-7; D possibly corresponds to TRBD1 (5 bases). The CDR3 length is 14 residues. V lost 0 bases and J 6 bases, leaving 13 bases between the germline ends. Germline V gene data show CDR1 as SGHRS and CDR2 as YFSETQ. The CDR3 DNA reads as TGCGCCAGCAGCTTGGAAGGGGCGCCCGGCGAGCAGTACTTC. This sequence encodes CASSLEGAPGEQYF.

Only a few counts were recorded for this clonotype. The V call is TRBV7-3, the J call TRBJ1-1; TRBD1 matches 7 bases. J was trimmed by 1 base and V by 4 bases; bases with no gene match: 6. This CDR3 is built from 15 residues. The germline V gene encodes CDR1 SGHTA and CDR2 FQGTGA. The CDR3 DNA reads TGTGCCAGCAGCTCGACAGGGACACCGAACACTGAAGCTTTCTTT. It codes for CASSSTGTPNTEAFF.

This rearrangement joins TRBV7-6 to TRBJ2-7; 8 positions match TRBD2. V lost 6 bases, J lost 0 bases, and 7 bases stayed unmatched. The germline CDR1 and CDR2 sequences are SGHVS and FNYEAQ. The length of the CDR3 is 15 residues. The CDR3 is CASSATSAGSYEQYF. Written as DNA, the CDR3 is TGTGCCAGCAGTGCGACTAGCGCAGGCTCCTACGAGCAGTACTTC. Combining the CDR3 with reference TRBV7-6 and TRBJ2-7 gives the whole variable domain GAGVSQSPRYKVTKRGQDVALRCDPISGHVSLYWYRQALGQGPEFLTYFNYEAQQDKSGLPNDRFSAERPEGSISTLTIQRTEQRDSAMYRCASSATSAGSYEQYFGPGTRLTVT.

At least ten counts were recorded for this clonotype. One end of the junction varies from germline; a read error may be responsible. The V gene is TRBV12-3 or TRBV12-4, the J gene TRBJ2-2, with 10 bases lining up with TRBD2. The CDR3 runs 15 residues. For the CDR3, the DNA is TGTGCCAGCAGCTTAGCGGGAGGGAACACCGGGGAGCTGTTTTTT. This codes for CASSLAGGNTGELFF.

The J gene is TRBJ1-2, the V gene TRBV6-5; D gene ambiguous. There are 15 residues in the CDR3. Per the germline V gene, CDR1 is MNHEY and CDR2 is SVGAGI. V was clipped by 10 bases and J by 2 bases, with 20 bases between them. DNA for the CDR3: TGTGCCACCCGTCCGGCCGGACCTGAAAACTATGGCTACACCTTC. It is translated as CATRPAGPENYGYTF.

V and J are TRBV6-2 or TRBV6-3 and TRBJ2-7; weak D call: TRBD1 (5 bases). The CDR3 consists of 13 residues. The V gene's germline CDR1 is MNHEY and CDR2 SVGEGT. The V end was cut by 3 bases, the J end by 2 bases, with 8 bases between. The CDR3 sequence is CASSYGHPYEQYF. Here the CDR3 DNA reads TGTGCCAGCAGTTATGGACACCCCTACGAGCAGTACTTC.

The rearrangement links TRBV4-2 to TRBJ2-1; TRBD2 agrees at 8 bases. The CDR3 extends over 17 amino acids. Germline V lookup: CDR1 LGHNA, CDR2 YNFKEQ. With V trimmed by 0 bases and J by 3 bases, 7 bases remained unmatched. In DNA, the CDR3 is TGTGCCAGCAGCCAAGAGCCCCAAAGCGGGGGCTACAATGAGCAGTTCTTC. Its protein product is CASSQEPQSGGYNEQFF.

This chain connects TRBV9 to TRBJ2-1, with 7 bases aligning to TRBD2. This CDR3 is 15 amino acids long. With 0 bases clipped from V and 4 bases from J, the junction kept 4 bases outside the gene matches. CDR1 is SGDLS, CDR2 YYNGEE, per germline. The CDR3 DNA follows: TGTGCCAGCAGCGTAGAGGCGGGAGTGTACAATGAGCAGTTCTTC. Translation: CASSVEAGVYNEQFF. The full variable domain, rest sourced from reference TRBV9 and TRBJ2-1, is DSGVTQTPKHLITATGQRVTLRCSPRSGDLSVYWYQQSLDQGLQFLIQYYNGEERAKGNILERFSAQQFPDLHSELNLSSLELGDSALYFCASSVEAGVYNEQFFGPGTRLTVL.

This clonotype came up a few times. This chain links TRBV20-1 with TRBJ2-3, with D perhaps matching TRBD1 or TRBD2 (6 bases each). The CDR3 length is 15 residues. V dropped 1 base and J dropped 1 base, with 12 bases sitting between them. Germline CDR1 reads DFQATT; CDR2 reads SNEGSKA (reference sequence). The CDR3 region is CSARAGAYRTDTQYF. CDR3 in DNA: TGCAGTGCTAGAGCGGGGGCCTACCGCACAGATACGCAGTATTTT.